One sample yielded the 24 T cell receptor beta chains listed below, sequenced in a study of T cell repertoires in cytomegalovirus infection. TCRdb reprocessed the reads with MiXCR, giving one entry per CDR3 protein. This repertoire shows about 300,000 distinct CDR3 sequences, 8% to 10% found once; its top ten account for less than 3%. Material: PBMCs. The receptors were gathered from a human donor in good health (CMV status not recorded). Some clones in this sample may be carry-over from other donors' samples.

This clonotype came up a few times. The junction shows a germline mismatch at one end, possibly a read error. V usage is TRBV2 and J usage is TRBJ1-5, with TRBD1 matching over 10 bases. Germline V gives CDR1 SNHLY, CDR2 FYNNEI. The CDR3 loop spans 14 amino acids. CDR3 protein: CASTSGTGVQHQHF. Here the CDR3 DNA reads TGTGCCAGCACCTCCGGGACAGGGGTACAGCACCAGCATTTT.

This clonotype was detected many times. The rearrangement uses TRBV19 and TRBJ2-2; 7 bases align to TRBD1. Germline values: CDR1 LNHDA, CDR2 SQIVND (reference sequence). The ends lost 6 bases at V and 6 bases at J; junction bases unmatched: 10. The CDR3 sequence is 15 residues long. The CDR3 DNA reads as TGTGCCAGTAGCTCCGGGACAGCAGAATCCGGGGAGCTGTTTTTT. Translated, it gives CASSSGTAESGELFF.

This clonotype was detected ten times or more. V and J are TRBV12-5 and TRBJ2-3, with a tentative D call TRBD1 (5 bases). The CDR3 spans 13 residues. Trimming stripped 9 bases from V and 3 bases from J, with 13 bases between. Germline V gene sequence: CDR1 LGHNT, CDR2 FRNRAP. The CDR3 bases are TGTGCTAGCGCGACAGTAAGGACAGATACGCAGTATTTT. This gives the protein CASATVRTDTQYF.

The sample holds many counts of this clonotype. The CDR3 reads CASSFGGTDTQYF. The CDR3 region has the DNA TGTGCCAGCAGCTTTGGAGGGACAGATACGCAGTATTTT. This chain joins TRBV7-2 and TRBJ2-3; D might be TRBD2 (6 bases). CDR3 length equals 13 residues. From germline, CDR1 is SGHTA and CDR2 FQGNSA. The germline V and J ends were trimmed by 3 bases and 3 bases, with 7 bases remaining between them.

Ten or more counts support this clonotype. V and J are TRBV12-5 and TRBJ2-7, with D unclear. The CDR3 sequence is 13 residues long. V was pared by 1 base and J by 0 bases, with 4 bases between. The germline V gene has CDR1 LGHNT and CDR2 FRNRAP. The CDR3 bases are TGTGCTAGTGGTTTGGCCACCTCCTACGAGCAGTACTTC. Its translation: CASGLATSYEQYF. The variable domain in full, with the rest retrieved from reference TRBV12-5 and TRBJ2-7, is DARVTQTPRHKVTEMGQEVTMRCQPILGHNTVFWYRQTMMQGLELLAYFRNRAPLDDSGMPKDRFSAEMPDATLATLKIQPSEPRDSAVYFCASGLATSYEQYFGPGTRLTVT.

V usage is TRBV10-3 and J usage is TRBJ2-1; 14 bases line up with TRBD2. Germline-derived CDR1 and CDR2 are ENHRY and SYGVKD. V shed 0 bases, J shed 8 bases, and the junction held 6 bases outside the gene matches. This CDR3 spans 17 amino acids. DNA for the CDR3: TGTGCCATCAGTGAGTCGAGACTAGCGGGGGGGCAAGATGAGCAGTTCTTC. Translation: CAISESRLAGGQDEQFF.

Ten or more counts support this clonotype. The chain combines TRBV29-1 with TRBJ1-6; 7 positions match TRBD1. J gave up 7 bases and V 4 bases, and 7 bases lay outside the gene matches. CDR3 length: 14 amino acids. The germline CDR1 and CDR2 sequences are SQVTM and ANQGSEA. The CDR3: CSVAEGQDNSPLHF. CDR3 coding DNA: TGCAGCGTTGCCGAAGGACAGGACAATTCACCCCTCCACTTT.

There are many counts of this clonotype. The V gene is TRBV28, the J gene TRBJ1-5; TRBD1 matches 7 bases. The CDR3 consists of 13 residues. Germline CDR1 MDHEN, CDR2 SYDVKM. Losses at the gene ends were 8 bases for V and 5 bases for J; bases not matched to a gene: 6. In DNA, the CDR3 is TGTGCCAGCCGACAGGGAAGTTATCAGCCCCAGCATTTT. Its protein product is CASRQGSYQPQHF.

This clonotype was recorded at least ten times. DNA of the CDR3: TGCAGTGCTAGGGGGCGGCTGTATGGAGAGACCCAGTACTTC. It specifies CSARGRLYGETQYF. This chain links TRBV20-1 with TRBJ2-5, with a tentative D call TRBD1 (5 bases). There are 14 residues in the CDR3. CDR1 and CDR2 from the germline V gene are DFQATT and SNEGSKA (reference sequence). Trimming took 3 bases from V and 4 from J, leaving 15 bases between them.

This clonotype was observed many times. The gene calls are TRBV11-1 and TRBJ2-7; D not certain. V lost 0 bases, J lost 1 base, and 10 bases lay in between. The length of the CDR3 is 15 residues. Germline CDR1 is SGHAT and CDR2 is FQDESV (reference sequence). This CDR3 is CASSLALQGSYEQYF. CDR3 nucleotide sequence: TGTGCCAGCAGCTTAGCCCTACAAGGGTCCTACGAGCAGTACTTC.

This clonotype has ten or more counts. The chain uses TRBV7-6 and TRBJ1-1, with 7 bases aligning to TRBD1. Trimming took 4 bases from V and 3 from J; bases not matched to a gene: 8. This CDR3 spans 15 amino acids. CDR1 is SGHVS, CDR2 FNYEAQ, per germline. CDR3 region: CASSSEDTGDTEAFF. The DNA for the CDR3 is TGTGCCAGCAGCTCTGAAGATACAGGGGACACTGAAGCTTTCTTT.

The rearrangement links TRBV6-6 to TRBJ2-7; the D gene could be TRBD1 or TRBD2 (5 bases each). The CDR3 length is 13 residues. The V end was cut by 7 bases, the J end by 7 bases, with 17 bases between. The germline CDR1 and CDR2 sequences are MNHNY and SVGAGI (reference sequence). The CDR3, as DNA: TGTGCCAGCACTTCTGGGACCTCTTGGGAGCAGTACTTC. It codes for CASTSGTSWEQYF.

This clonotype has just a few counts. The V call is TRBV29-1, the J call TRBJ1-2; TRBD1 agrees at 7 bases. There are 13 residues in the CDR3. CDR1 is SQVTM and CDR2 is ANQGSEA in the germline V gene. The V gene end was trimmed by 3 bases and the J gene end by 5 bases; junction bases not matched to a gene: 6. Here the CDR3 reads CSVDERGRYGYTF. CDR3 nucleotides: TGCAGCGTTGATGAGAGGGGGCGGTATGGCTACACCTTC. Filled out from reference TRBV29-1 and TRBJ1-2, the complete variable domain reads SAVISQKPSRDICQRGTSLTIQCQVDSQVTMMFWYRQQPGQSLTLIATANQGSEATYESGFVIDKFPISRPNLTFSTLTVSNMSPEDSSIYLCSVDERGRYGYTFGSGTRLTVV.

This clonotype occurred many times. The chain recombines TRBV19 with TRBJ1-5, with 8 bases identical to TRBD1. From germline, CDR1 is LNHDA and CDR2 SQIVND (reference sequence). CDR3 length equals 13 residues. J was trimmed by 5 bases and V by 4 bases; bases with no gene match: 1. The CDR3 bases are TGTGCCAGTAGTAAGGACAGGGATCAGCCCCAGCATTTT. This codes for CASSKDRDQPQHF. Filled out from reference TRBV19 and TRBJ1-5, the complete variable domain reads DGGITQSPKYLFRKEGQNVTLSCEQNLNHDAMYWYRQDPGQGLRLIYYSQIVNDFQKGDIAEGYSVSREKKESFPLTVTSAQKNPTAFYLCASSKDRDQPQHFGDGTRLSIL.

The sample holds a few counts of this clonotype. The V gene is TRBV29-1, the J gene TRBJ2-3; D might be TRBD1 or TRBD2, each matching 5 bases. Trimming pared 5 bases from V and 1 base from J, leaving 10 bases between. CDR1 SQVTM and CDR2 ANQGSEA come from the germline V gene. CDR3 length: 13 amino acids. This CDR3 reads CSVRLGGTDTQYF. For the CDR3, the DNA is TGCAGCGTTCGGTTGGGGGGCACAGATACGCAGTATTTT.

This clonotype was recorded many times. The genes are TRBV7-2 and TRBJ2-7; a weak D match, TRBD2 (6 bases). Trimming stripped 1 base from V and 6 bases from J, with 7 bases between. The germline gives CDR1 SGHTA, CDR2 FQGNSA. The CDR3 has 12 amino acids. This chain's CDR3 is CASSLGGVEQYF. CDR3 nucleotide sequence: TGTGCCAGCAGCTTAGGGGGGGTCGAGCAGTACTTC.

The table lists this clonotype with many counts. The V call is TRBV7-8, the J call TRBJ2-3; tentative D call: TRBD2 (6 bases). CDR3 length: 16 amino acids. Deletions cut 5 bases from V and 0 bases from J, with 15 bases between. The germline CDR1 and CDR2 sequences are SGHVS and FQNEAQ. In DNA, the CDR3 is TGTGCCAGCAGCGAACTAGCTCCTTCTAGCACAGATACGCAGTATTTT. This sequence encodes CASSELAPSSTDTQYF.

In this sample, this clonotype turned up many times. The chain combines TRBV11-1 with TRBJ2-7; no definite D call. The CDR3 totals 14 residues. Germline loops: CDR1 SGHAT, CDR2 FQDESV (reference sequence). V was clipped by 5 bases and J by 0 bases, with 11 bases between them. CDR3 in DNA: TGTGCCAGCAGCCGAACGTCAGACTCCTACGAGCAGTACGTC. This translates into CASSRTSDSYEQYV.

This clonotype appeared many times. The V and J genes are TRBV25-1 and TRBJ1-6; the match to TRBD1 covers 7 bases. The CDR3 runs to 15 residues. CDR1 is MGHDK and CDR2 is SYGVNS in the germline V gene. The V segment lost 1 base and the J segment 9 bases; nucleotides outside the gene matches: 6. The CDR3 reads CASSELTGSASPLHF. The CDR3 coding sequence is TGTGCCAGCAGTGAATTGACAGGGAGCGCTTCACCCCTCCACTTT.

This clonotype was seen more than once but under ten times. The chain couples TRBV13 to TRBJ2-7, with TRBD1 matching over 7 bases. This CDR3 contains 14 residues. Germline V gene sequence: CDR1 PRHDT, CDR2 FYEKMQ (reference sequence). V gave up 7 bases and J gave up 7 bases; unmatched junction bases: 13. The CDR3 spells CASISRDSMREQYF. Here the CDR3 DNA reads TGTGCCAGCATCTCCCGGGACAGTATGAGAGAGCAGTACTTC.

Many counts were recorded for this clonotype. The chain recombines TRBV28 with TRBJ2-2, with D maybe TRBD2 (6 bases). V dropped 3 bases and J dropped 1 base, with 12 bases sitting between them. The length of the CDR3 is 16 residues. Germline V gives CDR1 MDHEN, CDR2 SYDVKM. The CDR3 DNA sequence: TGTGCCAGCAGTTTCCGGGGGAGAGTGAACACCGGGGAGCTGTTTTTT. Protein sequence: CASSFRGRVNTGELFF.

The genes are TRBV28 and TRBJ2-7; the D gene is possibly TRBD2 (6 bases). Trimming removed 4 bases from V and 0 bases from J, with 13 bases in between. The CDR3 contains 15 residues. Per the germline V gene, CDR1 is MDHEN and CDR2 is SYDVKM. The CDR3 DNA is TGTGCCAGCAGTTACTCCCGGGGGAGCTCCTACGAGCAGTACGTC. Translation gives CASSYSRGSSYEQYV.

This clonotype was counted at least ten times. The chain joins TRBV7-2 to TRBJ1-1; unclear D gene. CDR1 and CDR2 (germline): SGHTA, FQGNSA. This CDR3 is 13 amino acids long. Trimming pared 7 bases from V and 0 bases from J, leaving 9 bases between. DNA of the CDR3: TGTGCCAGCACCCTCTACATGAACACTGAAGCTTTCTTT. Its translation: CASTLYMNTEAFF.

This clonotype has at least ten counts. The genes are TRBV7-9 and TRBJ1-1; D not resolved. Deletions cut 5 bases from V and 3 bases from J, with 7 bases between. This CDR3 contains 12 residues. CDR1 is SEHNR and CDR2 is FQNEAQ in the germline V gene (reference sequence). The CDR3 nucleotides are TGTGCCAGCAGCCCGGACCACACTGAAGCTTTCTTT. Encoded protein: CASSPDHTEAFF. Full variable domain (rest looked up from reference TRBV7-9 and TRBJ1-1): DTGVSQNPRHKITKRGQNVTFRCDPISEHNRLYWYRQTLGQGPEFLTYFQNEAQLEKSRLLSDRFSAERPKGSFSTLEIQRTEQGDSAMYLCASSPDHTEAFFGQGTRLTVV.